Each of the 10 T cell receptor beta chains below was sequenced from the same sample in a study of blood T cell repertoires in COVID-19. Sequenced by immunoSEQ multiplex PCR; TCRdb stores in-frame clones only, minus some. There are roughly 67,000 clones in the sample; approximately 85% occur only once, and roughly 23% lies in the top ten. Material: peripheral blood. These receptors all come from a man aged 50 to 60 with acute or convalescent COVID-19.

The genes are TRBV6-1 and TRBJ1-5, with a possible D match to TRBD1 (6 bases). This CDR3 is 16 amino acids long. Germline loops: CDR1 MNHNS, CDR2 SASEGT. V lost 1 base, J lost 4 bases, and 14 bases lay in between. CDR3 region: CASSEVLDRSNQPQHF. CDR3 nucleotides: TGTGCCAGCAGTGAAGTCCTCGACAGGTCTAATCAGCCCCAGCATTTT.

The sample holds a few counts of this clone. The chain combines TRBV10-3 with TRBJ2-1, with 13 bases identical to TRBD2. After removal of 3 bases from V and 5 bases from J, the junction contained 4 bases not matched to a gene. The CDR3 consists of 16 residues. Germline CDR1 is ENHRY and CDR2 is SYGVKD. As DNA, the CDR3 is TGTGCCATCAGTGAAGGACTAGCGGGGGCTAACAATGAGCAGTTCTTC. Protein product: CAISEGLAGANNEQFF.

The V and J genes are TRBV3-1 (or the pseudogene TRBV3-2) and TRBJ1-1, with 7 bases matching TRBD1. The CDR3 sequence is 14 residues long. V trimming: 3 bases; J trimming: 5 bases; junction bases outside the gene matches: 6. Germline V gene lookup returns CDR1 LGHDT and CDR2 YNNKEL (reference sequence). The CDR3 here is CASSQLTGETEAFF. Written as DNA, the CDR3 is TGTGCCAGCAGCCAGCTTACAGGGGAAACTGAAGCTTTCTTT.

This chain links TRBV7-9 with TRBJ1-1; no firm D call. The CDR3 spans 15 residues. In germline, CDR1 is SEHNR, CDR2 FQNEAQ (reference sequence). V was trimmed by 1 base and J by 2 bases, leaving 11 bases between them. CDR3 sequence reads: CASSLEVGLNTEAFF. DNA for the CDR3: TGTGCCAGCAGCTTAGAGGTGGGCCTAAACACTGAAGCTTTCTTT.

CDR3 nucleotide sequence: TGTGCCAAACCGCAACGAGGGACAGCGAACACTGAAGCTTTCTTT. Amino acids: CAKPQRGTANTEAFF. The rearrangement joins TRBV21-1 to TRBJ1-1; the D call TRBD1 from the table was never checked on the DNA. TRBV21-1 is a pseudogene. The CDR3 runs 15 residues.

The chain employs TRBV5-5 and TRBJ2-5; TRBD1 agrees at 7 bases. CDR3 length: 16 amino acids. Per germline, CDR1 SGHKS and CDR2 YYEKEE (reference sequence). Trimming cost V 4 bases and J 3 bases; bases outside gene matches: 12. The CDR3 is CASSPLVLTGKETQYF. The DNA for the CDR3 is TGTGCCAGCAGCCCACTAGTCTTGACAGGGAAAGAGACCCAGTACTTC. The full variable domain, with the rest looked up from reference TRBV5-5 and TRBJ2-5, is DAGVTQSPTHLIKTRGQQVTLRCSPISGHKSVSWYQQVLGQGPQFIFQYYEKEERGRGNFPDRFSARQFPNYSSELNVNALLLGDSALYLCASSPLVLTGKETQYFGPGTRLLVL.

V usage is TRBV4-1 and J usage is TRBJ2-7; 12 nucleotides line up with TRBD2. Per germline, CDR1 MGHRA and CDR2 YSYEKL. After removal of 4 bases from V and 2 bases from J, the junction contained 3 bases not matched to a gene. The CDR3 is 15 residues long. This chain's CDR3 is CASSLLAGGPYEQYF. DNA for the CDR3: TGCGCCAGCAGCCTACTAGCGGGGGGACCCTACGAGCAGTACTTC.

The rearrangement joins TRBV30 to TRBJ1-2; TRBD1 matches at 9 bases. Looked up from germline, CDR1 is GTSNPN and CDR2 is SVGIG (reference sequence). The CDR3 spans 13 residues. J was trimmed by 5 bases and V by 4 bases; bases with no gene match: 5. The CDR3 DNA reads TGTGCCTGGAACAGGGGGCAAGGGTATGGCTACACCTTC. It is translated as CAWNRGQGYGYTF.

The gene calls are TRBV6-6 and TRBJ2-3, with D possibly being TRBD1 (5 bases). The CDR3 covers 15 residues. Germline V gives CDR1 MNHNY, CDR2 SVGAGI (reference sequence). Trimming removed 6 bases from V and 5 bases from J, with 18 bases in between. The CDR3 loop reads CASSPARQRGDTQYF. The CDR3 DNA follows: TGTGCCAGCAGCCCAGCCCGACAGAGAGGAGATACGCAGTATTTT.

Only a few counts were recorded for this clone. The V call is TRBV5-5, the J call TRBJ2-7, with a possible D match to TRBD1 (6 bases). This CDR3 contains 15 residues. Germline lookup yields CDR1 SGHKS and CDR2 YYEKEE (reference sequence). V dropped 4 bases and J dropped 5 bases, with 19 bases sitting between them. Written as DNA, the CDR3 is TGTGCCAGCAGCCTCCCCGGGGAACAGGGCCACGAGCAGTACGTC. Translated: CASSLPGEQGHEQYV.